One and the same sample provided the 22 T cell receptor beta chains below, sequenced in a study of Ad26.COV2.S vaccination and SARS-CoV-2 variants. The repertoire was sequenced with immunoSEQ multiplex PCR; TCRdb's copy has only in-frame clones and lacks some. The table has roughly 700,000 clones, 80% to 90% seen once. Sample treatment: roughly 20 received Ad26.COV2.S at low or high dose, single or two shots; 5 received placebo; per-sample allocation not given. Material that was analyzed had been drawn on day 63 after the first vaccine or placebo injection. The sample was peripheral blood, taken in a trial of Ad26.COV2.S vaccine versus placebo. The receptor set was obtained from a person aged 18 to 59 who received the Ad26.COV2.S COVID-19 vaccine or a placebo.

To note about this clone: Given a much more abundant clone one base away, this may be a read error. This chain joins TRBV6-4 and TRBJ2-3; D is unresolved. Germline CDR1 MRHNA, CDR2 SNTAGT. Trimming pared 2 bases from V and 0 bases from J, leaving 3 bases between. The CDR3 covers 13 residues. DNA for the CDR3: TGTGCCAGCAGTGACAGGAGCACAGATACGCAGTATTTT. This sequence encodes CASSDRSTDTQYF.

V is TRBV7-9 and J is TRBJ2-7; D uncertain. V lost 1 base to trimming and J lost 3 bases, with 7 bases between them. The CDR3 contains 13 residues. Germline V CDR1 and CDR2: SEHNR, FQNEAQ (reference sequence). CDR3 in amino acids: CASSLVGFYEQYF. In DNA form, the CDR3 reads TGTGCCAGCAGCTTAGTGGGGTTCTACGAGCAGTACTTC.

CDR3 residues: CASSQTEGETQYF. CDR3 DNA sequence: TGTGCCAGCTCACAAACGGAGGGAGAGACCCAGTACTTC. This chain joins TRBV18 and TRBJ2-5, with a possible D match to TRBD2 (6 bases). The CDR3 loop spans 13 amino acids. The germline V and J ends were trimmed by 4 bases and 4 bases, with 10 bases remaining between them. Per germline, CDR1 KGHSH and CDR2 LQKENI.

The genes are TRBV5-1 and TRBJ1-1; 7 nucleotides agree with TRBD1. There are 14 residues in the CDR3. The germline V gene encodes CDR1 SGHRS and CDR2 YFSETQ. V was clipped by 2 bases and J by 4 bases; unmatched bases: 5. DNA for the CDR3: TGCGCCAGCAGCTTAGGGGGCTCGGGCACTGAAGCTTTCTTT. It specifies CASSLGGSGTEAFF.

V and J are TRBV6-2 or TRBV6-3 and TRBJ1-2; weak D call: TRBD1 (6 bases). Per germline, CDR1 MNHEY and CDR2 SVGEGT. V lost 6 bases and J lost 8, with 34 bases in between. The CDR3 sequence is 19 residues long. CDR3 sequence (DNA): TGTGCCAGCAGCACCGACACTGGCCCCGGGACATTATTTAAAGGAGGCTACACCTTC. Its protein is CASSTDTGPGTLFKGGYTF.

The CDR3 reads CASSLVGTSRTDTQYF. The CDR3 nucleotides read TGCGCCAGCAGCTTGGTAGGCACTTCCCGCACAGATACGCAGTATTTT. The chain carries TRBV5-1 and TRBJ2-3; unclear D gene. Trimming removed 0 bases from V and 1 base from J, with 12 bases in between. Germline lookup yields CDR1 SGHRS and CDR2 YFSETQ. The CDR3 is made up of 16 amino acids.

The chain uses TRBV6-5 and TRBJ2-7; 8 nucleotides agree with TRBD1. CDR3 length equals 15 residues. V lost 6 bases, J lost 0 bases, and 7 bases stayed unmatched. In germline, CDR1 is MNHEY, CDR2 SVGAGI. The DNA for the CDR3 is TGTGCCAGCAGCCGGACAGGGTGGAGCTCCTACGAGCAGTACTTC. The encoded protein is CASSRTGWSSYEQYF.

V gene TRBV5-1 combines with J gene TRBJ1-2; no reliable D call. V lost 0 bases to trimming and J lost 4 bases, with 7 bases between them. The germline CDR1 and CDR2 sequences are SGHRS and YFSETQ. This CDR3 has 13 amino acids. The CDR3: CASSLDPGYGYTF. Written as DNA, the CDR3 is TGCGCCAGCAGCTTGGATCCCGGCTATGGCTACACCTTC.

This chain links TRBV19 with TRBJ2-5; no definite D call. Trimming cost V 6 bases and J 2 bases, with 22 bases left between them. The germline CDR1 and CDR2 sequences are LNHDA and SQIVND (reference sequence). The length of the CDR3 is 17 residues. The CDR3 spells CASSPKRGGQSQETQYF. CDR3 DNA: TGTGCCAGTAGCCCTAAGCGTGGCGGCCAGTCACAAGAGACCCAGTACTTC.

This rearrangement joins TRBV11-2 to TRBJ2-7, with D possibly matching TRBD1 (6 bases). This CDR3 is built from 13 residues. CDR1 is SGHAT, CDR2 FQNNGV, per germline. V was shortened by 6 bases and J by 5 bases, with 14 bases between the two germline ends. The CDR3 DNA sequence: TGTGCCAGCAGGCCCACAGGGTTCGACGAGCAGTACTTC. This translates into CASRPTGFDEQYF.

The chain combines TRBV18 with TRBJ2-1; D is possibly TRBD2 (6 bases). Germline CDR1 and CDR2: KGHSH and LQKENI. The CDR3 runs 15 residues. V shed 3 bases and J shed 2 bases, with 11 bases lying between them. CDR3 nucleotide sequence: TGTGCCAGCTCACCTCCTAGCGACCCCTACAATGAGCAGTTCTTC. Amino acid sequence: CASSPPSDPYNEQFF.

V usage is TRBV10-3 and J usage is TRBJ1-2, with 10 bases fitting TRBD1. The CDR3 has 14 residues. V dropped 3 bases and J dropped 6; count of bases not matched to a gene: 4. Germline assignment: CDR1 ENHRY and CDR2 SYGVKD. CDR3: CAISDGQGGNGYTF. In DNA, the CDR3 is TGTGCCATCAGTGATGGACAGGGGGGTAATGGCTACACCTTC.

This chain links TRBV6-5 with TRBJ1-3; D unclear. Per germline, CDR1 MNHEY and CDR2 SVGAGI. Trimming cost V 7 bases and J 4 bases, with 14 bases left between them. The CDR3 length is 14 residues. As DNA, the CDR3 is TGTGCCAGCACCCTCAGCCGTCCCGGAAACACCATATATTTT. Protein product: CASTLSRPGNTIYF.

The V and J genes are TRBV2 and TRBJ1-5; no reliable D call. CDR1 and CDR2 from the germline V gene are SNHLY and FYNNEI. This CDR3 contains 16 residues. V gave up 4 bases and J gave up 0 bases, with 13 bases separating them. DNA of the CDR3: TGTGCCAGCAGTGTAAGGCAGGTTTTTAGCAATCAGCCCCAGCATTTT. Translating it yields CASSVRQVFSNQPQHF. The whole variable domain, remainder taken from reference TRBV2 and TRBJ1-5, is EPEVTQTPSHQVTQMGQEVILRCVPISNHLYFYWYRQILGQKVEFLVSFYNNEISEKSEIFDDQFSVERPDGSNFTLKIRSTKLEDSAMYFCASSVRQVFSNQPQHFGDGTRLSIL.

V is TRBV18 and J is TRBJ2-2; D remains unclear. The V gene's germline CDR1 is KGHSH and CDR2 LQKENI. V shed 5 bases and J shed 0 bases, with 7 bases lying between them. This CDR3 has 14 residues. The CDR3 sequence is CASSSNSNTGELFF. In DNA form, the CDR3 reads TGTGCCAGCTCATCTAACTCGAACACCGGGGAGCTGTTTTTT.

The chain links TRBV7-6 to TRBJ2-5, with TRBD2 matching 9 bases. The CDR3 has 15 residues. CDR1 and CDR2 from the germline V gene are SGHVS and FNYEAQ. V lost 2 bases and J lost 5; bases outside the gene matches: 6. CDR3 nucleotides: TGTGCCAGCAGCTTACCAGCGGGGGGAGGGGAGACCCAGTACTTC. This gives the protein CASSLPAGGGETQYF.

The V gene is TRBV5-6, the J gene TRBJ2-7; D uncertain. Germline CDR1 is SGHDT and CDR2 is YYEEEE. V lost 2 bases, J lost 0 bases, and 9 bases lay in between. This CDR3 is 14 amino acids long. For the CDR3, the DNA is TGTGCCAGCAGCTTTGGACCAAACTCCTACGAGCAGTACTTC. It is translated as CASSFGPNSYEQYF. Full variable domain (remainder filled in from reference TRBV5-6 and TRBJ2-7): DAGVTQSPTHLIKTRGQQVTLRCSPKSGHDTVSWYQQALGQGPQFIFQYYEEEERQRGNFPDRFSGHQFPNYSSELNVNALLLGDSALYLCASSFGPNSYEQYFGPGTRLTVT.

The CDR3 here is CASSAQAYEQYF. The CDR3 DNA sequence: TGTGCCAGCAGCGCCCAGGCCTACGAGCAGTACTTC. This chain uses TRBV7-2 with TRBJ2-7; no reliable D call. Trimming removed 5 bases from V and 2 bases from J, with 7 bases in between. This CDR3 has 12 residues. CDR1 SGHTA and CDR2 FQGNSA come from the germline V gene.

The chain is built from TRBV12-5 and TRBJ2-2, with TRBD2 matching 14 bases. After removal of 5 bases from V and 5 bases from J, the junction contained 4 bases not matched to a gene. The CDR3 is 16 residues long. The germline CDR1 and CDR2 sequences are LGHNT and FRNRAP. Written as DNA, the CDR3 is TGTGCTAGTGGTCCGAGGACTAGCGGGGGGACCGGGGAGCTGTTTTTT. Its protein product is CASGPRTSGGTGELFF.

This chain links TRBV4-3 with TRBJ2-7; unclear D gene. The CDR3 is 16 residues long. Trimming stripped 0 bases from V and 7 bases from J, with 19 bases between. Per the germline V gene, CDR1 is LGHNA and CDR2 is YSLEER. The CDR3 protein is CASSQDLPGSPREQYF. The CDR3 DNA follows: TGCGCCAGCAGCCAAGATCTACCGGGTTCACCCAGGGAGCAGTACTTC.

The gene calls are TRBV5-1 and TRBJ2-7, with D hard to call. This CDR3 comprises 15 residues. The germline CDR1 and CDR2 sequences are SGHRS and YFSETQ. Deletions cut 1 base from V and 3 bases from J, with 14 bases between. CDR3 residues: CASSLNSPSVYEQYF. The CDR3 DNA reads as TGCGCCAGCAGCTTGAACTCCCCAAGCGTCTACGAGCAGTACTTC. The entire variable domain, with the rest obtained from reference TRBV5-1 and TRBJ2-7, is as follows: KAGVTQTPRYLIKTRGQQVTLSCSPISGHRSVSWYQQTPGQGLQFLFEYFSETQRNKGNFPGRFSGRQFSNSRSEMNVSTLELGDSALYLCASSLNSPSVYEQYFGPGTRLTVT.

The chain recombines TRBV5-6 with TRBJ2-7; 8 bases agree with TRBD2. This CDR3 region has 12 residues. V lost 4 bases to trimming and J lost 4 bases; unmatched junction nucleotides: 1. CDR1 and CDR2 from the germline V gene are SGHDT and YYEEEE. In DNA, the CDR3 is TGTGCCAGCAGCGCGGGGGGTTACGAGCAGTACTTC. Protein: CASSAGGYEQYF.